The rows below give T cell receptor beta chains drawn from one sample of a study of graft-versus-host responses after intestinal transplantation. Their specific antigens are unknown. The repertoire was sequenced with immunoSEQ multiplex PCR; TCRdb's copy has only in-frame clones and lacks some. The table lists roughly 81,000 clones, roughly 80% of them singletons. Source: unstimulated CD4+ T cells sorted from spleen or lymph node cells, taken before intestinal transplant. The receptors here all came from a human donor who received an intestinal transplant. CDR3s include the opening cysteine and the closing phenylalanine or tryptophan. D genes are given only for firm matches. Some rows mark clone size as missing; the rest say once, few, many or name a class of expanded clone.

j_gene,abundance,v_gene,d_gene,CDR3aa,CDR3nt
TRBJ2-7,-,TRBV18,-,CASSPNLSEQYF,TGTGCCAGCTCACCAAATCTCTCCGAGCAGTACTTC
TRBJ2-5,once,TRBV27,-,CASSLFDGGQETQYF,TGTGCCAGCAGTTTATTCGACGGGGGTCAAGAGACCCAGTACTTC
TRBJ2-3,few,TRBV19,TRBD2,CASSILGGSSTDTQYF,TGTGCCAGTAGTATTTTGGGGGGGTCTAGCACAGATACGCAGTATTTT
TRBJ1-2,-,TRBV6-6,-,CASSITVYYGYTF,TGTGCCAGCAGTATTACGGTCTACTATGGCTACACCTTC
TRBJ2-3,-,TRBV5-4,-,CASSVDRIRTDTQYF,TGTGCCAGCAGCGTAGACAGGATAAGAACAGATACGCAGTATTTT
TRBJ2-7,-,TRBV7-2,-,CASSTYYEQYF,TGTGCCAGCAGCACCTACTACGAGCAGTACTTC
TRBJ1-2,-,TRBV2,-,CASRNRVPNYGYTF,TGTGCCAGCAGGAACAGGGTCCCTAACTATGGCTACACCTTC
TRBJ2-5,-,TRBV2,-,CASSDTGGETQYF,TGTGCCAGCAGTGACACAGGTGGGGAGACCCAGTACTTC
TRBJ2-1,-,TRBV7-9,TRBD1,CASSLGDRGSYNEQFF,TGTGCCAGCAGCTTAGGGGACAGAGGCTCCTACAATGAGCAGTTCTTC
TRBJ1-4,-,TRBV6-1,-,CASSSSGWTNEKLFF,TGTGCCAGCAGTTCTTCAGGGTGGACTAATGAAAAACTGTTTTTT
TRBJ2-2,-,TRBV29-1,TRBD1,CSVEGQKNTGELFF,TGCAGCGTTGAGGGACAGAAGAACACCGGGGAGCTGTTTTTT
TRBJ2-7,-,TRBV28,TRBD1,CASSSSTGVSYEQYF,TGTGCCAGCAGTTCCTCGACAGGGGTCTCCTACGAGCAGTACTTC
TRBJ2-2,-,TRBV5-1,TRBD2,CASSFRLAGGFNTGELFF,TGCGCCAGCAGCTTTCGACTAGCGGGAGGGTTTAACACCGGGGAGCTGTTTTTT
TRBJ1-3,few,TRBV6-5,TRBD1,CASREGTAGYTIYF,TGTGCCAGCCGGGAGGGGACAGCGGGGTACACCATATATTTT
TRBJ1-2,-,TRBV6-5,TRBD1,CASSYRQGARGYTF,TGTGCCAGCAGTTACAGGCAGGGGGCCCGAGGCTACACCTTC